This TCR beta chain is from a study of vaccination and CD4 T cells after COVID-19. Turning to the study itself: The post-COVID samples were taken a median roughly 100 days after diagnosis, anywhere from 35 to 161. Post-vaccine sampling followed dose two by a median roughly 70 days (range 14 to 241).

Treatment given: 10-day PBMC culture with coronavirus spike peptide pools or control peptides (ViraFEST assay). The Oncomine TCR Beta short-read assay sequenced DNA from cultured CD4+ T cells. TCRdb ran MiXCR on the PCR reads and lists one entry per CDR3 protein. Among more than 15,000 distinct CDR3 sequences listed, approximately 42% were seen once. This clonotype was recorded a few times. Its specificity is unknown. V dropped 3 bases and J dropped 4 bases, with 15 bases sitting between them. Germline-derived CDR1 and CDR2 are MNHNS and SASEGT. This CDR3 spans 15 amino acids. Sequenced material: CD4+ T cells from blood, cultured in vitro, taken before SARS-CoV-2 vaccination. This chain links TRBV6-1 with TRBJ1-1, with D possibly matching TRBD1 (5 bases). The clonotype originates from a human donor who received a COVID-19 vaccine. The CDR3 DNA sequence: TGTGCCAGCAGTGAGTTATATCAGGGCGGCACTGAAGCTTTCTTT. Amino acids: CASSELYQGGTEAFF.